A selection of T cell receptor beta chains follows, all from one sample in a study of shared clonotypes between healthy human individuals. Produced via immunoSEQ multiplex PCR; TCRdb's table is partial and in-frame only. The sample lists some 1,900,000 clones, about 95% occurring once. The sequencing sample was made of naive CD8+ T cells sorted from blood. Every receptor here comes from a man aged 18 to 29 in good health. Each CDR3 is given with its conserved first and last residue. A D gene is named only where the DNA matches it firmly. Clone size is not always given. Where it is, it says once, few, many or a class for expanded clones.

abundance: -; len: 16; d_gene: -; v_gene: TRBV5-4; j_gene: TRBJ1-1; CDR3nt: TGTGCCAGCAGCTTGGACCCCATCGAGTTAGACACTGAAGCTTTCTTT; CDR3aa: CASSLDPIELDTEAFF
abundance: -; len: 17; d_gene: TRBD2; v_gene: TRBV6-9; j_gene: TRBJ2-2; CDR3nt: TGTGCCAGCAGTTATTCTAGCGGGAGGGCCAAGACCGGGGAGCTGTTTTTT; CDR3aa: CASSYSSGRAKTGELFF
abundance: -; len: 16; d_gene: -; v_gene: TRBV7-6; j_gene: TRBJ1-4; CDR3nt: TGTGCCAGCAGCTTAGACTCAAAGGGAACTAATGAAAAACTGTTTTTT; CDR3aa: CASSLDSKGTNEKLFF
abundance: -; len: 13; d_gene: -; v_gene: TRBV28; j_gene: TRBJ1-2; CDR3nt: TGTGCCAGCAGTTTAGCGGACGGCTATGGCTACACCTTC; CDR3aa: CASSLADGYGYTF
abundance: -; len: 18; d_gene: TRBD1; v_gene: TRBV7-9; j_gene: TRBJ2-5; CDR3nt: TGTGCCAGCAGCTTAGGTACCCCCCGAGACAGGGGCCAAGAGACCCAGTACTTC; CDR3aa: CASSLGTPRDRGQETQYF
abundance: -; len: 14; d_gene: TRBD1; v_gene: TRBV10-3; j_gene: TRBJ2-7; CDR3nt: TGTGCCATCAGCTCCGGGACAGGGTTCTACGAGCAGTACTTC; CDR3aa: CAISSGTGFYEQYF
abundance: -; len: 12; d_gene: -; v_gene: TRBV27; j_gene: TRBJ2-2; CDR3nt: TGTGCCAGCAGAGCGGCGGCCGGGGAGCTGTTTTTT; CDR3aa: CASRAAAGELFF
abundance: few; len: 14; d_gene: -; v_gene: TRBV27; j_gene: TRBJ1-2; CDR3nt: TGTGCCAGCAGCAATACCGGGACATGGGAAGGCTACACCTTC; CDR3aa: CASSNTGTWEGYTF
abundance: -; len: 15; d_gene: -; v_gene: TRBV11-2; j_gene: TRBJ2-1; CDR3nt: TGTGCCAGCAGCTTAGTACGGGGAACCTACAATGAGCAGTTCTTC; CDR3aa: CASSLVRGTYNEQFF
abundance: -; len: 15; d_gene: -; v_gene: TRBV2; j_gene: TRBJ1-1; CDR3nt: TGTGCCAGCAGTGAAGGTCAGGGCCCGAACACTGAAGCTTTCTTT; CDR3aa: CASSEGQGPNTEAFF
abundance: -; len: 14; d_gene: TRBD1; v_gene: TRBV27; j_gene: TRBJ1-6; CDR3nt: TGTGCCAGCAGTCGACAGGGTCTTCAGTCACCCCTCCACTTT; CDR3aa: CASSRQGLQSPLHF
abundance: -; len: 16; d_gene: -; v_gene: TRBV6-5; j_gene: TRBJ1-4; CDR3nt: TGTGCCAGCAGTTATAATTCCGATCCAACTAATGAAAAACTGTTTTTT; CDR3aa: CASSYNSDPTNEKLFF
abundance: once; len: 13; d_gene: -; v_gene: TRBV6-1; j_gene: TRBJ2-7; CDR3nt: TGTGCCAGCAGTGAGTCCGGGCGGTACGAGCAGTACTTC; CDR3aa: CASSESGRYEQYF
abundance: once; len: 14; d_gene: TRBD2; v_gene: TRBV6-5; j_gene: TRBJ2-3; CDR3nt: TGTGCCAGCAGTTACGGGACTAATTTGGATACGCAGTATTTT; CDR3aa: CASSYGTNLDTQYF
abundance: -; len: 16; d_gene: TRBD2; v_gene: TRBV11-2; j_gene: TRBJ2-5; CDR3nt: TGTGCCAGCAGCTCCCCGACTTTAGCGGGGACAGAGACCCAGTACTTC; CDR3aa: CASSSPTLAGTETQYF
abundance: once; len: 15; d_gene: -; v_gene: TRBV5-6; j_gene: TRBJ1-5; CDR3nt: TGTGCCAGCGCACTGTGGGGCGAAGGCAATCAGCCCCAGCATTTT; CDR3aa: CASALWGEGNQPQHF
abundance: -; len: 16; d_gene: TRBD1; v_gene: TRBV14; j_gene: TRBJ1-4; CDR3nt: TGTGCCAGCAGCCAGGCCACAGGGGGCGCGAATGAAAAACTGTTTTTT; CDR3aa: CASSQATGGANEKLFF
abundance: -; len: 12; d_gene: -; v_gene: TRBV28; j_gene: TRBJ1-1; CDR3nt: TGTGCCAGCCGGGACGGGGTGATAGAAGCTTTCTTT; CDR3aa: CASRDGVIEAFF
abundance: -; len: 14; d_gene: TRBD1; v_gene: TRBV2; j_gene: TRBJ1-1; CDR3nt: TGTGCCAGCAGTTCCGACAGGGGTGACACTGAAGCTTTCTTT; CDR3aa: CASSSDRGDTEAFF
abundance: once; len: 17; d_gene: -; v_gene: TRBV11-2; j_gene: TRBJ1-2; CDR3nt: TGTGCCAGCAGCTTAGCGGCCCGACCTCTTGAAAGCTATGGCTACACCTTC; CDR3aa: CASSLAARPLESYGYTF
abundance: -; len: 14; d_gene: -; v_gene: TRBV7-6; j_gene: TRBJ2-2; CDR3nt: TGTGCCAGCAGCCCGCGGACGAACACCGGGGAGCTGTTTTTT; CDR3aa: CASSPRTNTGELFF
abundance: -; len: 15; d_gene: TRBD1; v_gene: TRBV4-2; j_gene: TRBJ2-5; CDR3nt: TGTGCCAGCAGCCAAGGAACAGGGGGCCAGGAGACCCAGTACTTC; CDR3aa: CASSQGTGGQETQYF
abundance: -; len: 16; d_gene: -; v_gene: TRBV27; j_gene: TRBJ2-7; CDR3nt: TGTGCCAGCAGTTTATTAGCCGGGAAAAGCTCCTACGAGCAGTACTTC; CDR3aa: CASSLLAGKSSYEQYF
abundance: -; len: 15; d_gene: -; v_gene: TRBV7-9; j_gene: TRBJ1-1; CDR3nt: TGTGCCAGCAGCCAGACGCCAGGGGCCAACACTGAAGCTTTCTTT; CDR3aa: CASSQTPGANTEAFF
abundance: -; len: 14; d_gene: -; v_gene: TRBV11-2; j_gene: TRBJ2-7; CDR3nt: TGTGCCAGCAGCTTTTACGGGAGCTCCTACGAGCAGTACTTC; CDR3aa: CASSFYGSSYEQYF
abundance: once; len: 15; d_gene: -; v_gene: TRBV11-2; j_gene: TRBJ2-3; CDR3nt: TGTGCCAGCAGCTCCGGGCCGATAGACACAGATACGCAGTATTTT; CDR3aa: CASSSGPIDTDTQYF
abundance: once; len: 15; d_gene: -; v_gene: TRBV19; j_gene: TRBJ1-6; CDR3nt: TGTGCCAGTAGCTCCCCAGGACATTATAATTCACCCCTCCACTTT; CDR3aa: CASSSPGHYNSPLHF
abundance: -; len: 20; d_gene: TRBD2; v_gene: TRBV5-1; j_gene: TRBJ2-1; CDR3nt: TGCGCCAGCAGCTTGGGAGAATTTAGCGGGGGGTCCAGCTCCTACAATGAGCAGTTCTTC; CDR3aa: CASSLGEFSGGSSSYNEQFF
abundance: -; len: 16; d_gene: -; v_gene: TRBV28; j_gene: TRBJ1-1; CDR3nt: TGTGCCAGCAGTTTCCGTGCCGAGACCCGAACTACTGAAGCTTTCTTT; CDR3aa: CASSFRAETRTTEAFF
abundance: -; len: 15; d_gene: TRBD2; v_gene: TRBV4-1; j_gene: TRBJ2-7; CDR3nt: TGCGCCAGCAGCCACCGACTAGCGGAGGGGTACGAGCAGTACTTC; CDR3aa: CASSHRLAEGYEQYF
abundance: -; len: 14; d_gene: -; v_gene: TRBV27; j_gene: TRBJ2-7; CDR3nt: TGTGCCAGCAGTTTAATTCCAGTTACCTACGAGCAGTACTTC; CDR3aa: CASSLIPVTYEQYF